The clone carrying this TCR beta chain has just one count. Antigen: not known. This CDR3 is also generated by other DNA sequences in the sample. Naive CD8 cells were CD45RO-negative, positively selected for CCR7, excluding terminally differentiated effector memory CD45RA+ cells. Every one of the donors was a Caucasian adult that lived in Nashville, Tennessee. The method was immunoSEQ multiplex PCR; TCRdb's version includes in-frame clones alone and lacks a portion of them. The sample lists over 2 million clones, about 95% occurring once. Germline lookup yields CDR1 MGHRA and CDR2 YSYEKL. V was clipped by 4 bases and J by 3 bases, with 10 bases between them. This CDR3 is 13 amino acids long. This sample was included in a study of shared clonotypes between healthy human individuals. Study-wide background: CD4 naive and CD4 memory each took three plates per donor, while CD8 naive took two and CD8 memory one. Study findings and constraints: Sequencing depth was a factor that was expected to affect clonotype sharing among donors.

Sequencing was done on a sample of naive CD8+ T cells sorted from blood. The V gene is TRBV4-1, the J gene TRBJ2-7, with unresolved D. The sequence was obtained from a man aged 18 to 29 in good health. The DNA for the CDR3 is TGCGCCAGCAGCCGGTCCCTAAACTACGAGCAGTACTTC. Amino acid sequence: CASSRSLNYEQYF.